The text below deals with one T cell receptor beta chain. The record originates from a study of blood T cell repertoires in COVID-19. Produced via immunoSEQ multiplex PCR; TCRdb's table is partial and in-frame only. The table lists 150,000 to 190,000 clones, around 83% of them singletons. Germline lookup yields CDR1 LGHNA and CDR2 YNFKEQ. CDR3 size: 14 residues. The V and J ends lost 0 bases and 4 bases respectively, with 9 bases between them. The sequenced sample consisted of peripheral blood. V usage is TRBV4-2 and J usage is TRBJ1-2; D gene uncertain. This clonotype originated in a woman aged 55 to 70 with COVID-19, enrolled during active disease. The CDR3 reads CASSQDPQSYGYTF. DNA of the CDR3: TGTGCCAGCAGCCAAGATCCACAGAGCTATGGCTACACCTTC.